The rows below give T cell receptor beta chains drawn from one sample of a study of a mutant IDH1 vaccine in newly diagnosed glioma. These receptors have no known antigen. TCRdb keeps only in-frame clones here, not all; method: immunoSEQ multiplex PCR. The sample has around 29,000 clones, about nine tenths seen once. This sample comprised peripheral blood mononuclear cells (PBMCs), obtained from a glioma patient whose treatment included an IDH1 peptide vaccine. Every receptor here comes from a middle-aged woman with glioma. Some clones in this sample may be carry-over from other donors' samples. The CDR3 runs from the conserved cysteine through the conserved F or W. A D gene is named only where the DNA matches it firmly. Clone size, where shown, is once, few, many, or a class for clones that have expanded.

J | size | D | V | length | CDR3 | DNA
TRBJ1-2 | NA | TRBD1 | TRBV5-1 | 14 | CASGEGSGTGGYTF | TGCGCCAGCGGGGAAGGGTCAGGGACAGGTGGCTACACCTTC
TRBJ1-5 | once | NA | TRBV28 | 16 | CASSLRDFYSNQPQHF | TGTGCCAGCAGTTTACGGGACTTCTATAGCAATCAGCCCCAGCATTTT
TRBJ2-2 | NA | NA | TRBV7-9 | 12 | CASSFIQRELFF | TGTGCCAGCAGCTTCATCCAAAGGGAGCTGTTTTTT
TRBJ1-4 | NA | NA | TRBV29-1 | 13 | CSGLGGPGEKLFF | TGCAGCGGCCTGGGCGGGCCCGGGGAAAAACTGTTTTTT
TRBJ2-1 | NA | NA | TRBV7-8 | 14 | CASSFNKGGQEQFF | TGTGCCAGCAGCTTCAATAAGGGCGGGCAGGAGCAGTTCTTC
TRBJ2-1 | once | NA | TRBV7-8 | 16 | CASSLNQGPPSGEQFF | TGTGCCAGCAGCTTAAACCAAGGACCCCCCAGCGGTGAGCAGTTCTTC
TRBJ2-5 | once | NA | TRBV7-6 | 11 | CASSLGQTQYF | TGTGCCAGCAGCTTAGGACAGACCCAGTACTTC
TRBJ2-1 | once | NA | TRBV25-1 | 14 | CASSATTGWDEQFF | TGTGCCAGCAGTGCGACAACAGGTTGGGATGAGCAGTTCTTC
TRBJ2-1 | NA | TRBD1 | TRBV7-9 | 16 | CASSPDPGQTYNEQFF | TGTGCCAGCAGCCCTGACCCGGGACAGACTTACAATGAGCAGTTCTTC
TRBJ2-5 | NA | TRBD2 | TRBV7-9 | 16 | CASSLVVAGGGETQYF | TGTGCCAGCAGCTTAGTGGTAGCGGGAGGTGGGGAGACCCAGTACTTC
TRBJ2-7 | NA | NA | TRBV7-8 | 15 | CASSFKRTAAYEQYF | TGTGCCAGCAGCTTCAAACGGACAGCCGCCTACGAGCAGTACTTC
TRBJ1-4 | NA | NA | TRBV29-1 | 14 | CSVGRDQGAGKLFF | TGCAGCGTGGGGAGGGACCAAGGGGCTGGAAAACTGTTTTTT
TRBJ2-7 | NA | TRBD2 | TRBV5-1 | 15 | CASSGLSGRAGWQYF | TGCGCCAGCAGCGGCCTCAGCGGGAGGGCCGGTTGGCAGTACTTC
TRBJ2-2 | NA | NA | TRBV12-5 | 12 | CASGFGAGELFF | TGTGCTAGTGGTTTTGGGGCCGGGGAGCTGTTTTTT
TRBJ2-7 | NA | NA | TRBV6-1 | 12 | CASSERGYEQYF | TGTGCCAGCAGTGAAAGGGGCTACGAGCAGTACTTC
TRBJ1-4 | NA | TRBD1 | TRBV19 | 14 | CASSIVGTGNFLFF | TGTGCCAGTAGTATAGTCGGGACAGGCAACTTTCTGTTTTTT
TRBJ1-5 | NA | TRBD1 | TRBV28 | 18 | CASRTAITGALANQPQHF | TGTGCCAGCAGGACTGCCATCACAGGGGCCCTGGCCAATCAGCCCCAGCATTTT
TRBJ1-1 | NA | NA | TRBV9 | 19 | CASGFSQEGQVSSNTEAFF | TGTGCCAGCGGCTTCTCCCAGGAGGGGCAAGTGAGTAGTAACACTGAAGCTTTCTTT
TRBJ2-7 | NA | TRBD2 | TRBV28 | 13 | CASRRGAAYEQYF | TGTGCCAGCAGGCGGGGGGCGGCCTACGAGCAGTACTTC
TRBJ2-5 | NA | TRBD2 | TRBV6-5 | 14 | CASSYDRAGGAQYF | TGTGCCAGCAGTTATGATCGTGCGGGGGGGGCCCAGTACTTC
TRBJ2-2 | NA | TRBD2 | TRBV9 | 17 | CASSVLSGGFRTGELFF | TGTGCCAGCAGCGTCTTAAGCGGGGGATTTCGGACCGGGGAGCTGTTTTTT
TRBJ1-2 | NA | TRBD1 | TRBV6-6 | 15 | CASSENWTGEFGYTF | TGTGCCAGCAGCGAGAATTGGACAGGGGAATTTGGCTACACCTTC
TRBJ2-2 | NA | TRBD1 | TRBV6-1 | 16 | CASSEFPGGATGELFF | TGTGCCAGCAGTGAATTTCCAGGGGGCGCCACCGGGGAGCTGTTTTTT
TRBJ1-6 | NA | NA | TRBV19 | 14 | CASSKGAPNSPLHF | TGTGCCAGTAGTAAAGGGGCTCCCAATTCACCCCTCCACTTT
TRBJ2-1 | NA | TRBD2 | TRBV7-8 | 16 | CASSPASGRVGNEQFF | TGTGCCAGCAGCCCCGCAAGCGGGAGGGTGGGGAATGAGCAGTTCTTC
TRBJ2-2 | NA | NA | TRBV7-8 | 15 | CASRSLGPNTGELFF | TGTGCCAGCAGATCCCTGGGGCCGAACACCGGGGAGCTGTTTTTT
TRBJ2-1 | NA | TRBD1 | TRBV10-3 | 14 | CASSGTGAYNEQFF | TGTGCCAGTTCCGGGACAGGGGCTTACAATGAGCAGTTCTTC